This T cell receptor (beta chain) derives from a study of OX40 agonist ivuxolimab in advanced cancers. The overall study: The dose of intravenous ivuxolimab that patients received every 2 weeks ranged from 0.01 to 10 mg/kg. Aged roughly 20 to 79 with a mean of around 60 years, they were approximately 79% male. Three dose-escalation patients had partial responses: one with hepatocellular carcinoma and two with cutaneous melanoma.

Repertoires were generated with immunoSEQ multiplex PCR, while TCRdb's copy carries only in-frame clones and drops some. The sample comprises 55,000 to 70,000 clones, 75% to 85% of which are singletons, and 1.2% rests with the top ten. Regarding the study as a whole: Among the lowest levels of clonal expansion were found in partial responders at 0.1-3.0 mg/kg.

With respect to this clone: No antigen is known for it.

The CDR3 runs 14 residues. CDR1 and CDR2 from the germline V gene are MNHNS and SASEGT. Between the trimmed V and J ends, which lost 2 bases and 0 bases, there was a span of 5 bases. The sequences come from CD4+ or CD8+ T cells sorted from blood, collected in a trial of the OX40 agonist ivuxolimab. This receptor was identified in an adult with an advanced solid tumor such as melanoma, head and neck, liver or kidney cancer. The chain uses TRBV6-1 and TRBJ1-3, with no clear D. CDR3 region: CASSELSSGNTIYF. DNA of the CDR3: TGTGCCAGCAGTGAACTGAGCTCTGGAAACACCATATATTTT.